The clone carrying this T cell receptor (beta chain) was seen ten or more times. This specimen comes from a study of T cells in Graves' hyperthyroidism and ophthalmopathy. Amplification of TCR beta CDR3 regions used RNA as the template. First-round RT-PCR of the TCR CDR3 relied on the HTBI primer set. MiXCR, applied by TCRdb to the multiplex PCR reads, yields one record per CDR3 protein. Here the sample spans 350,000 to 400,000 distinct CDR3 sequences, about 15% being singletons. Unmatched junction bases numbered 5, after V lost 5 bases and J lost 0 bases. This CDR3 has 14 amino acids. Germline CDR1 is GTSNPN and CDR2 is SVGIG (reference sequence).

This receptor was taken from a woman aged 30 to 39 with Graves' hyperthyroidism. Sample: blood. This chain connects TRBV30 to TRBJ2-7; TRBD1 agrees at 9 bases. CDR3 bases: TGTGCCTGGTCGACAGGGGGTGGCTCCTACGAGCAGTACTTC. It yields the protein CAWSTGGGSYEQYF.